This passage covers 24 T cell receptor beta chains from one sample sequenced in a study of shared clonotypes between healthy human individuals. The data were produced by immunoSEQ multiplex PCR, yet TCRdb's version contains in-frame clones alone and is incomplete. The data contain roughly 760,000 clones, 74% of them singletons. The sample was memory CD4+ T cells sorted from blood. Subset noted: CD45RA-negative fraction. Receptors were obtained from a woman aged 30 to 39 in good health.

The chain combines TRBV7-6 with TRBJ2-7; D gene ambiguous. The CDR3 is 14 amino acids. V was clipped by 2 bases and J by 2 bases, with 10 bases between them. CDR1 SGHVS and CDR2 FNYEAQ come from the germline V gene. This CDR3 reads CASSLKPGTYEQYF. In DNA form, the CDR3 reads TGTGCCAGCAGCTTAAAGCCAGGAACCTACGAGCAGTACTTC.

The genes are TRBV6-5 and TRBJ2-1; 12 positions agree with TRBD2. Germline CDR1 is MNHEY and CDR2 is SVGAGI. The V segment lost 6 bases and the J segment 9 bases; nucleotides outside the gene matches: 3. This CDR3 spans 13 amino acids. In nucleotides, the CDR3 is TGTGCCAGCAGAAGACTAGCGGGAGTTGAGCAGTTCTTC. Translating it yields CASRRLAGVEQFF.

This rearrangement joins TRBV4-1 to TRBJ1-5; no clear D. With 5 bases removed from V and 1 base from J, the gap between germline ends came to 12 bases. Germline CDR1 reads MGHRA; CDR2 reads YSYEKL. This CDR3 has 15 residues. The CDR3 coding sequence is TGCGCCAGCAGCTACACTGAAGGGAGCAATCAGCCCCAGCATTTT. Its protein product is CASSYTEGSNQPQHF.

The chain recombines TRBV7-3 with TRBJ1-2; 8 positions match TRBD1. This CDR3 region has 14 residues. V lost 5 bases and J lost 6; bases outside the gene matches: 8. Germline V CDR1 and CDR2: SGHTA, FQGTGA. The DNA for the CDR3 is TGTGCCAGCAGCCCCCAAGCAGGGGGCCATGGCTACACCTTC. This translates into CASSPQAGGHGYTF.

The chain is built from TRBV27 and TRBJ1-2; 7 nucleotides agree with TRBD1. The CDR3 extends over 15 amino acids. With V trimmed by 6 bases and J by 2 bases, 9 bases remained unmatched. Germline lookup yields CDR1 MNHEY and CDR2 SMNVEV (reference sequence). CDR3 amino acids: CASRFVARGNYGYTF. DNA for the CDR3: TGTGCCAGCAGGTTTGTCGCCAGGGGGAACTATGGCTACACCTTC.

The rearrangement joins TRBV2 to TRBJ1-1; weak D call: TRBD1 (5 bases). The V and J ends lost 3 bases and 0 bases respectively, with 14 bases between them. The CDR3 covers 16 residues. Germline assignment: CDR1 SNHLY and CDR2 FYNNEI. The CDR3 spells CASSDPHRTMNTEAFF. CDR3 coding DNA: TGTGCCAGCAGTGATCCCCACAGGACTATGAACACTGAAGCTTTCTTT. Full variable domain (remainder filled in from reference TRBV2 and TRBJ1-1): EPEVTQTPSHQVTQMGQEVILRCVPISNHLYFYWYRQILGQKVEFLVSFYNNEISEKSEIFDDQFSVERPDGSNFTLKIRSTKLEDSAMYFCASSDPHRTMNTEAFFGQGTRLTVV.

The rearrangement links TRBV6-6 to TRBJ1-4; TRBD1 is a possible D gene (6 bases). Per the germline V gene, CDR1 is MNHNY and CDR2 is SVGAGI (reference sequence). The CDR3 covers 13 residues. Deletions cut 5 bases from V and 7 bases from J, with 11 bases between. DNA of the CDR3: TGTGCCAGCAGTCCGCGGACAGTTGAAAAACTGTTTTTT. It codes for CASSPRTVEKLFF.

Here the CDR3 DNA reads TGTGCCACCACAGGGTTTCGGGATGCAACTAATGAAAAACTGTTTTTT. Amino acid sequence: CATTGFRDATNEKLFF. This sequence joins TRBV2 and TRBJ1-4; possibly TRBD1 for D (6 bases). The length of the CDR3 is 16 residues. V was clipped by 10 bases and J by 0 bases, with 18 bases between them. In germline, CDR1 is SNHLY, CDR2 FYNNEI.

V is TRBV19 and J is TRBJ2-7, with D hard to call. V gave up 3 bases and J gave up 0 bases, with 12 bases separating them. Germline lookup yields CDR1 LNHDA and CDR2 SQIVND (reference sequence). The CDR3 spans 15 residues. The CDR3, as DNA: TGTGCCAGTAGTATGAACGGACGAAGCTCCTACGAGCAGTACTTC. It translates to CASSMNGRSSYEQYF.

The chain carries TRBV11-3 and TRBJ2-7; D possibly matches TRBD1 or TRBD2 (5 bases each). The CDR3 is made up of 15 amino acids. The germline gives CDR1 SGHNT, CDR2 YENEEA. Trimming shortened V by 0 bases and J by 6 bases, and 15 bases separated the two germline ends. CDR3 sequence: CASSLDGGGRREQYF. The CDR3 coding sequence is TGTGCCAGCAGCTTAGACGGTGGGGGACGGCGCGAGCAGTACTTC.

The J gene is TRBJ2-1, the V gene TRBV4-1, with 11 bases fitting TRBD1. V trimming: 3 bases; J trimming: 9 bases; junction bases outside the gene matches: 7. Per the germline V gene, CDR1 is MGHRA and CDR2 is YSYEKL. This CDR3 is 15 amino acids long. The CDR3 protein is CASSQPGQGVTEQFF. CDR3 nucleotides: TGCGCCAGCAGCCAGCCGGGACAGGGGGTTACTGAGCAGTTCTTC.

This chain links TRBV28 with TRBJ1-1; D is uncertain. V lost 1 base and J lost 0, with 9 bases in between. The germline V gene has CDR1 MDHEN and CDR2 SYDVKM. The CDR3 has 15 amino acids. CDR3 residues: CASSLYGFMNTEAFF. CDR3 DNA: TGTGCCAGCAGTTTATACGGATTCATGAACACTGAAGCTTTCTTT.

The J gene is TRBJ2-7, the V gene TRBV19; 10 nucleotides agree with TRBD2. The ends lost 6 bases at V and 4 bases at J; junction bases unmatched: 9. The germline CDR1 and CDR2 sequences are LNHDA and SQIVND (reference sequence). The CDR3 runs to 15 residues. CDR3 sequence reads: CASSRWTSGVYEQYF. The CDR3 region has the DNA TGTGCCAGTAGCAGGTGGACTAGCGGCGTTTACGAGCAGTACTTC.

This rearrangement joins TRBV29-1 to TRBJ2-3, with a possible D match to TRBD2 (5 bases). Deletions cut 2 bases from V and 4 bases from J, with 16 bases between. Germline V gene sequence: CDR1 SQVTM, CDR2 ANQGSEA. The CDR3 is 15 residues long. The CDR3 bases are TGCAGCGTTGAACGGGAATTTAGGCCGGCAGATACGCAGTATTTT. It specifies CSVEREFRPADTQYF.

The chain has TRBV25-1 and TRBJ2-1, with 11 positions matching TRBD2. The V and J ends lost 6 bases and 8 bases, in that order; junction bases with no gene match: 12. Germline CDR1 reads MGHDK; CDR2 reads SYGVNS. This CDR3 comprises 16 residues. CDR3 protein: CASRKTSGSVLDEQFF. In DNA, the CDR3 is TGTGCCAGCAGGAAAACTAGCGGGAGCGTCCTGGATGAGCAGTTCTTC.

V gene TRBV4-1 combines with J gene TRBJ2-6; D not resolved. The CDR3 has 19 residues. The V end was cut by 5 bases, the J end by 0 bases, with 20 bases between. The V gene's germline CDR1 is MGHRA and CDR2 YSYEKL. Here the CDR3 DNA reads TGCGCCAGCAGCTCGCTGCCGGGCCCGCCCCCCTCTGGGGCCAACGTCCTGACTTTC. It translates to CASSSLPGPPPSGANVLTF.

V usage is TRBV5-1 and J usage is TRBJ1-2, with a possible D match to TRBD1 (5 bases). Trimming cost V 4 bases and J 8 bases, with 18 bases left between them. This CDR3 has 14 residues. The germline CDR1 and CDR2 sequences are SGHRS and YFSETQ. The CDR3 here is CASSPGDGPRGYTF. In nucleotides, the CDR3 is TGCGCCAGCAGCCCGGGGGACGGACCCCGGGGCTACACCTTC.

CDR3 in amino acids: CAKGALGYGYTF. The CDR3 nucleotides are TGTGCCAAGGGGGCGTTAGGATATGGCTACACCTTC. The rearrangement links TRBV2 to TRBJ1-2; TRBD1 matches at 7 bases. The CDR3 is 12 amino acids. From germline, CDR1 is SNHLY and CDR2 FYNNEI. The trim removed 10 bases at V and 5 bases at J, leaving 7 bases unmatched.

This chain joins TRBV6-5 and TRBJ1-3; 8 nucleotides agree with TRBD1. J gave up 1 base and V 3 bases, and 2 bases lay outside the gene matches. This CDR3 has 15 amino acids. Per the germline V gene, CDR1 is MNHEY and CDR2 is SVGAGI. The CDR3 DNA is TGTGCCAGCAGTTATCGGACAGGGTCTGGAAACACCATATATTTT. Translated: CASSYRTGSGNTIYF.

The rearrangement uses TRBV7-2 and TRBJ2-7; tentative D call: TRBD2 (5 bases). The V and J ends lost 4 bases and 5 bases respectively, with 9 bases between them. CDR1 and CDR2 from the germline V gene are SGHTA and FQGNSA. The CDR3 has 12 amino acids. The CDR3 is CASSSDFHEQYF. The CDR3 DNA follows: TGTGCCAGCAGCTCGGACTTTCACGAGCAGTACTTC.

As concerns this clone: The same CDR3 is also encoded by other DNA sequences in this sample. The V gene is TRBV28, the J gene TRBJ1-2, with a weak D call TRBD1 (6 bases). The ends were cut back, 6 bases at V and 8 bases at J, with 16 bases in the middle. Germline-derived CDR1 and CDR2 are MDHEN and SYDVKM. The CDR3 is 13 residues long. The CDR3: CASRPPGAGGYTF. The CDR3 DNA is TGTGCCAGCAGACCCCCGGGGGCGGGCGGCTACACCTTC.

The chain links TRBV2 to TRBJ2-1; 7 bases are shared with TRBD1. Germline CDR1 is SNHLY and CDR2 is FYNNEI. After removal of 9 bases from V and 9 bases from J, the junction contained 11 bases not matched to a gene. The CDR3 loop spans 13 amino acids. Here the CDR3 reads CASGADRAAEQFF. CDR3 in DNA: TGTGCCAGTGGGGCAGACAGGGCTGCTGAGCAGTTCTTC. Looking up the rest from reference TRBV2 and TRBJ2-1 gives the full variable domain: EPEVTQTPSHQVTQMGQEVILRCVPISNHLYFYWYRQILGQKVEFLVSFYNNEISEKSEIFDDQFSVERPDGSNFTLKIRSTKLEDSAMYFCASGADRAAEQFFGPGTRLTVL.

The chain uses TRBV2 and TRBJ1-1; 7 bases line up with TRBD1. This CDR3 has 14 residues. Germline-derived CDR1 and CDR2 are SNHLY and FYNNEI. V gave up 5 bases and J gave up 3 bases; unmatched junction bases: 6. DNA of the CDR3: TGTGCCAGCAGTCGGACGCAGGGGGACACTGAAGCTTTCTTT. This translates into CASSRTQGDTEAFF.

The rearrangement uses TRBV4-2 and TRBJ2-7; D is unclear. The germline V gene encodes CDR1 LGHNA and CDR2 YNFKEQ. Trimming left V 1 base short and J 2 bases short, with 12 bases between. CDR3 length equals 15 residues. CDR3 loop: CASSQVSDQAYEQYF. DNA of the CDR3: TGTGCCAGCAGCCAAGTTTCAGACCAAGCCTACGAGCAGTACTTC.